This T cell receptor (beta chain) appears in the sequencing data of a study of T cells in localized non-small cell lung cancer. With respect to this clone: Its cognate antigen is unknown.

Germline V gene sequence: CDR1 SGHTA, CDR2 FQGNSA. Trimming took off 2 bases at V and 4 bases at J, with 10 bases between the two ends. The CDR3 loop spans 14 amino acids. The table came from immunoSEQ multiplex PCR; TCRdb's copy has only in-frame clones and leaves some out. The sample shows about 35,000 clones, around 90% of them seen only once. Broader study findings: When the top 100 tumor clones were examined, a median approximately 60 of them also appeared in the adjacent lung, which was paired and uninvolved. Sequencing involved a lone tumor region, leaving heterogeneity possible.

The chain has TRBV7-2 and TRBJ2-3; D gene ambiguous. Sequences were derived from peripheral blood, sampled before any cancer treatment. This receptor was taken from a man aged 35-69 years with stage I lung adenocarcinoma. The CDR3 sequence is CASSLTLSSDTQYF. The CDR3 coding sequence is TGTGCCAGCAGCTTAACGCTGTCGTCAGATACGCAGTATTTT.